This TCR beta chain is drawn from a study of blood T cell repertoires in COVID-19. Looking at the study overall: Samples of COVID-19 (acute and convalescent) were obtained from the United States, Italy and Spain.

From germline, CDR1 is SGHNT and CDR2 YYREEE (reference sequence). V lost 4 bases to trimming and J lost 6 bases; unmatched junction nucleotides: 5. There are 16 residues in the CDR3. In the source study's methods: By means of reference gene primer amplification, nucleated cell counts were estimated. The protocol was immunoSEQ multiplex PCR, while the TCRdb copy is restricted to in-frame clones and leaves out a portion. V and J calls and clone size are as listed in that table; D and trimming were resolved from the DNA. The sample holds tens of thousands of clones, roughly 91% seen once. Patients in Seattle were enrolled during active infection, then followed longitudinally.

The chain has TRBV5-4 and TRBJ2-2; 14 nucleotides match TRBD2. Sequenced sample: peripheral blood. The sequence derives from a man aged 40-49 years with COVID-19, enrolled during active disease. CDR3 in amino acids: CASSLGTSGGPGELFF. DNA of the CDR3: TGTGCCAGCAGCCTGGGGACTAGCGGGGGCCCCGGGGAGCTGTTTTTT. Full variable domain (rest looked up from reference TRBV5-4 and TRBJ2-2): ETGVTQSPTHLIKTRGQQVTLRCSSQSGHNTVSWYQQALGQGPQFIFQYYREEENGRGNFPPRFSGLQFPNYSSELNVNALELDDSALYLCASSLGTSGGPGELFFGEGSRLTVL.